This T cell receptor (beta chain) derives from a study of beta chain features in type 1 diabetes. Concerning this clone: The antigen is undetermined.

Findings and limits, study-wide: VDJ junctions in type 1 diabetes patients carried more deletions and fewer insertions.

Deletions cut 0 bases from V and 6 bases from J, with 12 bases between. CDR1 is LGHNA, CDR2 YSLEER, per germline. The CDR3 is 14 amino acids. The whole isolated RNA underwent reverse transcription, so sequencing captured expressed TCRB transcripts. This table comes from immunoSEQ multiplex PCR, and its TCRdb copy is limited to in-frame clones, with some not included. In the table there are about 900,000 clones, around a sixth of which are singletons. CD4+ naive, central memory, regulatory and stem cell-like memory subsets were isolated by sorting on CD45RO/CCR7/CD25/CD127/CD95/CD27. The sequenced sample was naive CD4+ T cells from blood. This receptor was identified in a young woman in good health. The rearrangement joins TRBV4-3 to TRBJ2-7, with D perhaps assigned TRBD1 or TRBD2 (5 bases each). CDR3 in amino acids: CASSQDWGLGEQYF. Written as DNA, the CDR3 is TGCGCCAGCAGCCAAGACTGGGGGTTGGGCGAGCAGTACTTC.